A selection of T cell receptor beta chains follows, all from one sample in a study of patients and donors after allogeneic stem cell transplantation. TCRdb used MiXCR to reprocess the RT-PCR reads, holding one entry per CDR3 protein. The repertoire holds about 960,000 distinct CDR3 sequences, over 15% seen once, with 5.5% to 6.5% in the top ten. The specimen sequenced was blood, either unsorted or a sorted T cell fraction (not recorded which). These receptor sequences come from a human donor who was either an allogeneic HSCT recipient or a stem cell or donor lymphocyte infusion donor (not recorded which). It is not recorded whose cells these are; they may come from a transplant donor. The CDR3 runs from the conserved cysteine through the conserved F or W. Each record gives: clone size, D gene, J gene, V gene, CDR3 protein, CDR3 DNA. The D gene is left open where the match is weak. Size is stated for part of the rows, as once, few or many counts, or as a class when the clone is expanded.

-,-,TRBJ2-2,TRBV7-3,CASSLFSPGELFF,TGTGCCAGCAGCTTATTCAGCCCCGGGGAGCTGTTTTTT
-,-,TRBJ2-7,TRBV7-2,CASSHGHSYEQYF,TGTGCCAGCAGCCACGGACATTCTTACGAGCAGTACTTC
-,TRBD1,TRBJ1-5,TRBV12-3/TRBV12-4,CATADRGDQPQHF,TGTGCCACCGCGGACAGGGGGGATCAGCCCCAGCATTTT
many,TRBD2,TRBJ2-5,TRBV12-3/TRBV12-4,CASSGRETQYF,TGTGCCAGTAGCGGGAGGGAGACCCAGTACTTC
few,TRBD1,TRBJ1-1,TRBV7-8,CASSTRTGAPDTEAFF,TGTGCCAGCAGCACCAGGACAGGGGCGCCGGATACTGAAGCTTTCTTT
-,-,TRBJ2-7,TRBV6-1,CASNPWGEAYEQYF,TGTGCCAGCAACCCGTGGGGGGAGGCTTACGAGCAGTACTTC
few,TRBD1,TRBJ1-5,TRBV27,CASSVLTGAMWPQHF,TGTGCCAGCAGTGTACTAACAGGGGCCATGTGGCCCCAGCATTTT
few,TRBD1,TRBJ1-1,TRBV18,CASSPGGQGPFF,TGTGCCAGCTCACCAGGGGGACAGGGACCTTTCTTT
few,-,TRBJ1-2,TRBV12-5,CASGLPRVYTF,TGTGCTAGTGGTTTGCCCCGGGTCTACACCTTC
few,-,TRBJ2-7,TRBV12-3/TRBV12-4,CASRLSSGPYEQYF,TGTGCCAGCAGACTGTCCTCGGGACCCTACGAGCAGTACTTC
-,-,TRBJ2-7,TRBV6-4,CASSVDGGGLYEQYF,TGTGCCAGCAGTGTTGATGGCGGGGGCCTCTACGAGCAGTACTTC
few,-,TRBJ1-5,TRBV2,CASRDRGNNQPQHF,TGTGCCAGCAGGGATCGGGGGAACAATCAGCCCCAGCATTTT
-,-,TRBJ1-5,TRBV20-1,CSARLGTDQPQHF,TGCAGTGCTAGACTCGGGACTGATCAGCCCCAGCATTTT